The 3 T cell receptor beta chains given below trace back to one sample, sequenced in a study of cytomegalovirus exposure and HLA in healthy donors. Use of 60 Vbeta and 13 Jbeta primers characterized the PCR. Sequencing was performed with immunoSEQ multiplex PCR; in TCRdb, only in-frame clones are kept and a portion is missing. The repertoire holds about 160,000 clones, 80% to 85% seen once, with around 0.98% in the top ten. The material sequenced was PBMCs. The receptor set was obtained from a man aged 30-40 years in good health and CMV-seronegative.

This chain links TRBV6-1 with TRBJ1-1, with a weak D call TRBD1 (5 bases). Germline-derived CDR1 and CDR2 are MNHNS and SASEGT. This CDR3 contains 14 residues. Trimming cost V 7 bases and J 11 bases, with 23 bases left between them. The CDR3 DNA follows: TGTGCCAGCAATAGAAAGATGGACAAGGTTCGGGCTTTCTTT. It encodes CASNRKMDKVRAFF.

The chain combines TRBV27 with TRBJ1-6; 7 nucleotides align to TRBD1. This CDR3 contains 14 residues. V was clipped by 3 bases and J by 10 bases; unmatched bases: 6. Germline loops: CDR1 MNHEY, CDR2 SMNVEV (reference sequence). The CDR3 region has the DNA TGTGCCAGCAGTTTGGAGGGGGCTCGGTCACCCCTCCACTTT. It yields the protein CASSLEGARSPLHF.

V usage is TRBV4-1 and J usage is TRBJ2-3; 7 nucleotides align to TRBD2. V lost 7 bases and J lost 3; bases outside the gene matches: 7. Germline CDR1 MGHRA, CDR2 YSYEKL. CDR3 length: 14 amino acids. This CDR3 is CASTEPGRTDTQYF. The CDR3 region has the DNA TGCGCCAGCACCGAACCCGGGAGGACAGATACGCAGTATTTT.